These 14 T cell receptor beta chains were sequenced from one sample in a study of a mutant IDH1 vaccine in newly diagnosed glioma. TCRdb keeps only in-frame clones here, not all; method: immunoSEQ multiplex PCR. The table records about 66,000 clones, 70% to 90% of them present only once. Time point described: baseline, week 1 (first vaccination visit). Treatment meaning: pre-vaccination baseline after standard-of-care therapy. The specimen was PBMCs, collected from a glioma patient treated with radiotherapy, temozolomide or both. The receptors derive from a man aged 25 to 40 with glioma.

This rearrangement joins TRBV4-1 to TRBJ1-5, with D perhaps matching TRBD1 (5 bases). This CDR3 is built from 16 residues. With 1 base removed from V and 2 bases from J, the gap between germline ends came to 12 bases. Germline V gives CDR1 MGHRA, CDR2 YSYEKL. DNA for the CDR3: TGCGCCAGCAGCCAAGTCTGGGGGGTGGGCAATCAGCCCCAGCATTTT. It yields the protein CASSQVWGVGNQPQHF.

This chain connects TRBV15 to TRBJ2-1, with 8 bases that match TRBD1. Germline V gene data show CDR1 as LNHNV and CDR2 as YYDKDF (reference sequence). The J segment lost 1 base and the V segment lost 9 bases, leaving 5 bases of the junction unmatched. This CDR3 region has 14 residues. The CDR3 spells CATTDRVSYNEQFF. The CDR3 DNA follows: TGTGCCACGACGGACAGGGTTTCCTACAATGAGCAGTTCTTC.

This chain uses TRBV13 with TRBJ2-1; no clear D. The germline V gene has CDR1 PRHDT and CDR2 FYEKMQ (reference sequence). The CDR3 has 12 residues. Trimming cost V 4 bases and J 8 bases, with 9 bases left between them. The CDR3 sequence: CASSSQLYEQFF. The CDR3 DNA is TGTGCCAGCAGCTCACAGCTCTATGAGCAGTTCTTC.

This clone was observed a single time. The rearrangement links TRBV12-5 to TRBJ2-3; 8 nucleotides agree with TRBD1. CDR1 is LGHNT, CDR2 FRNRAP, per germline. V was pared by 0 bases and J by 0 bases, with 11 bases of the junction left unmatched. This CDR3 has 19 residues. Written as DNA, the CDR3 is TGTGCTAGTGGTTTGGTACCAATGGGGGGACAGGCTAGCACAGATACGCAGTATTTT. As protein: CASGLVPMGGQASTDTQYF.

The chain has TRBV18 and TRBJ1-1; unclear D gene. Trimming took 0 bases from V and 0 from J, leaving 8 bases between them. Per the germline V gene, CDR1 is KGHSH and CDR2 is LQKENI. The CDR3 runs 15 residues. The CDR3 here is CASSPPLGLNTEAFF. The CDR3 bases are TGTGCCAGCTCACCACCGTTAGGTCTGAACACTGAAGCTTTCTTT.

This chain uses TRBV7-9 with TRBJ2-5; D may be TRBD1 or TRBD2 (5 bases each). Looked up from germline, CDR1 is SEHNR and CDR2 is FQNEAQ (reference sequence). The CDR3 consists of 17 residues. Trimming removed 0 bases from V and 4 bases from J, with 18 bases in between. This chain's CDR3 is CASSLALHSGSRETQYF. DNA for the CDR3: TGTGCCAGCAGCTTAGCCCTACACTCAGGGAGTCGAGAGACCCAGTACTTC.

The rearrangement joins TRBV2 to TRBJ1-3; no clear D. CDR1 and CDR2 (germline): SNHLY, FYNNEI. The CDR3 length is 14 residues. CDR3 loop: CATSVHVSGNTIYF. The CDR3 region has the DNA TGTGCAACCAGCGTCCACGTCTCTGGAAACACCATATATTTT.

V and J are TRBV30 and TRBJ1-4; D gene uncertain. The CDR3 is made up of 12 amino acids. The ends were cut back, 4 bases at V and 8 bases at J, with 11 bases in the middle. CDR1 and CDR2 (germline): GTSNPN, SVGIG (reference sequence). CDR3 sequence reads: CAWNRPREKLFF. The CDR3 bases are TGTGCCTGGAACCGACCTAGGGAAAAACTGTTTTTT.

The V and J genes are TRBV7-9 and TRBJ1-2; 10 bases map to TRBD1. This CDR3 comprises 15 residues. Germline lookup yields CDR1 SEHNR and CDR2 FQNEAQ (reference sequence). V gave up 1 base and J gave up 6 bases; unmatched junction bases: 5. The DNA for the CDR3 is TGTGCCAGCAGCTTAGTTTTGGACAGGGGGAATGGCTACACCTTC. It is translated as CASSLVLDRGNGYTF.

V is TRBV19 and J is TRBJ2-7; D unresolved. Trimming pared 5 bases from V and 2 bases from J, leaving 16 bases between. The CDR3 is made up of 15 amino acids. The germline CDR1 and CDR2 sequences are LNHDA and SQIVND (reference sequence). The CDR3 bases are TGTGCCAGTAGTCTGAGCCCCGGTGGGACCTACGAGCAGTACTTC. This translates into CASSLSPGGTYEQYF. Combining the CDR3 with reference TRBV19 and TRBJ2-7 gives the whole variable domain DGGITQSPKYLFRKEGQNVTLSCEQNLNHDAMYWYRQDPGQGLRLIYYSQIVNDFQKGDIAEGYSVSREKKESFPLTVTSAQKNPTAFYLCASSLSPGGTYEQYFGPGTRLTVT.

The V call is TRBV6-5, the J call TRBJ2-7; 7 bases are shared with TRBD1. Losses at the gene ends were 5 bases for V and 3 bases for J; bases not matched to a gene: 10. Germline-derived CDR1 and CDR2 are MNHEY and SVGAGI. The CDR3 runs 15 residues. The CDR3 loop reads CASSPHRGTNYEQYF. CDR3 nucleotide sequence: TGTGCCAGCAGTCCACACAGGGGCACCAACTACGAGCAGTACTTC.

The J gene is TRBJ1-2, the V gene TRBV6-6; the D is unclear. The CDR3 has 10 residues. V was trimmed by 5 bases and J by 5 bases, leaving 3 bases between them. The V gene's germline CDR1 is MNHNY and CDR2 SVGAGI (reference sequence). CDR3 nucleotide sequence: TGTGCCAGCAGTCTATATGGCTACACCTTC. Translation: CASSLYGYTF.

The chain recombines TRBV10-1 with TRBJ2-7; unclear D gene. There are 15 residues in the CDR3. Germline V gives CDR1 WNHNN, CDR2 SYGVQD (reference sequence). V gave up 2 bases and J gave up 6 bases, with 17 bases separating them. CDR3 protein: CASSERPASRAEQYF. CDR3 DNA sequence: TGCGCCAGCAGTGAGAGGCCGGCTTCCCGGGCCGAGCAGTACTTC.

The chain combines TRBV5-1 with TRBJ1-4, with 10 positions matching TRBD1. V was clipped by 4 bases and J by 5 bases; unmatched bases: 11. The germline V gene encodes CDR1 SGHRS and CDR2 YFSETQ. This CDR3 has 17 residues. The CDR3 DNA reads as TGCGCCAGCAGCCCGGGGACAGGGGAAGGGGGAAATGAAAAACTGTTTTTT. It specifies CASSPGTGEGGNEKLFF.